The 20 T cell receptor beta chains reported below all come from one sample, sequenced in a study of T cell repertoires in cytomegalovirus infection. MiXCR, applied by TCRdb to the reads, yields one record per CDR3 protein. The table has around 570,000 distinct CDR3 sequences, 40% seen once. These receptors' targets are unknown. The sequences come from cultured PBMCs, collected from culture after CMV antigen stimulation. The source is a human donor in good health (CMV status not recorded). Some clones in this sample may be carry-over from other donors' samples.

This clonotype was observed a few times. V gene TRBV7-2 combines with J gene TRBJ1-3, with D perhaps matching TRBD1 (5 bases). V lost 5 bases to trimming and J lost 7 bases, with 15 bases between them. CDR1 SGHTA and CDR2 FQGNSA come from the germline V gene. The CDR3 has 14 amino acids. As DNA, the CDR3 is TGTGCCAGCAGCGTGGGGGATTACCGGAACACCATATATTTT. Its protein product is CASSVGDYRNTIYF.

This clonotype has just a few counts. The gene calls are TRBV27 and TRBJ2-1, with a weak D call TRBD2 (6 bases). The ends were cut back, 5 bases at V and 4 bases at J, with 21 bases in the middle. CDR3 length: 17 amino acids. Germline V CDR1 and CDR2: MNHEY, SMNVEV (reference sequence). CDR3 coding DNA: TGTGCCAGCAGTACAAGGACTGCACCCGGGGGATACAATGAGCAGTTCTTC. This encodes CASSTRTAPGGYNEQFF.

This clonotype has a handful of counts. The chain combines TRBV3-1 with TRBJ2-5; D call uncertain. This CDR3 spans 14 amino acids. Trimming removed 6 bases at V and 5 bases at J, with 16 bases between. The V gene's germline CDR1 is LGHDT and CDR2 YNNKEL (reference sequence). CDR3 in amino acids: CASRRIGPLETQYF. For the CDR3, the DNA is TGTGCCAGCAGACGAATTGGTCCGTTGGAGACCCAGTACTTC.

The chain combines TRBV4-2 with TRBJ2-1; D unresolved. The germline CDR1 and CDR2 sequences are LGHNA and YNFKEQ. This CDR3 is built from 14 residues. The germline V and J ends were trimmed by 1 base and 5 bases, with 9 bases remaining between them. DNA of the CDR3: TGTGCCAGCAGCCAAGTTCTTGGGGACAATGAGCAGTTCTTC. It is translated as CASSQVLGDNEQFF.

This clonotype has more than one count but fewer than ten. The chain combines TRBV7-2 with TRBJ2-3; 16 bases are shared with TRBD2. CDR3 length equals 18 residues. Looked up from germline, CDR1 is SGHTA and CDR2 is FQGNSA. The J segment lost 5 bases and the V segment lost 5 bases, leaving 10 bases of the junction unmatched. The CDR3 is CASSLGLAGGWGIDTQYF. The CDR3 nucleotides read TGTGCCAGCAGCCTGGGACTAGCGGGAGGGTGGGGTATAGATACGCAGTATTTT.

The chain links TRBV7-8 to TRBJ2-1; D is unclear. Trimming shortened V by 5 bases and J by 4 bases, and 12 bases separated the two germline ends. Looked up from germline, CDR1 is SGHVS and CDR2 is FQNEAQ. The CDR3 covers 14 residues. The CDR3 DNA sequence: TGTGCCAGCAGCCCCGTGGTCGCGTACAATGAGCAGTTCTTC. This gives the protein CASSPVVAYNEQFF.

The chain employs TRBV23-1 and TRBJ2-5; the match to TRBD2 covers 12 bases. TRBV23-1 is an open reading frame, and its role is uncertain. The junction had 3 bases not matched to a gene; V was cut back by 3 bases and J by 4 bases. The CDR3 length is 15 residues. The CDR3: CASSHLLAGGETQYF. The CDR3 DNA follows: TGCGCCAGCAGTCACCTACTAGCGGGAGGAGAGACCCAGTACTTC.

J is TRBJ1-5 and V is TRBV30; 7 bases agree with TRBD1. This CDR3 comprises 14 residues. V shed 3 bases, J shed 3 bases, and the junction held 5 bases outside the gene matches. Germline V gives CDR1 GTSNPN, CDR2 SVGIG (reference sequence). The CDR3 loop reads CAWSGGQDNQPQHF. In DNA, the CDR3 is TGTGCCTGGAGCGGTGGACAGGACAATCAGCCCCAGCATTTT. Full variable domain (remainder filled in from reference TRBV30 and TRBJ1-5): SQTIHQWPATLVQPVGSPLSLECTVEGTSNPNLYWYRQAAGRGLQLLFYSVGIGQISSEVPQNLSASRPQDRQFILSSKKLLLSDSGFYLCAWSGGQDNQPQHFGDGTRLSIL.

The CDR3: CASSLPYGDTQYF. DNA of the CDR3: TGTGCCAGCAGCCTACCTTATGGAGATACGCAGTATTTT. The chain recombines TRBV27 with TRBJ2-3; D unclear. Per the germline V gene, CDR1 is MNHEY and CDR2 is SMNVEV (reference sequence). The CDR3 sequence is 13 residues long. V lost 6 bases and J lost 5, with 12 bases in between.

This clonotype was seen more than once but under ten times. CDR3 bases: TGCAGTGCTAGGGGCTCGGCGGATGAGCAGTTCTTC. Amino acids: CSARGSADEQFF. The V and J genes are TRBV20-1 and TRBJ2-1; D is ambiguous. The CDR3 is made up of 12 amino acids. Germline V gene sequence: CDR1 DFQATT, CDR2 SNEGSKA (reference sequence). Trimming took off 3 bases at V and 8 bases at J, with 11 bases between the two ends.

In its sample, this clonotype was seen a few times. V is TRBV27 and J is TRBJ1-1, with D hard to call. Between the trimmed V and J ends, which lost 0 bases and 3 bases, there was a span of 17 bases. This CDR3 is 17 amino acids long. The V gene's germline CDR1 is MNHEY and CDR2 SMNVEV (reference sequence). The CDR3 is CASSLSYRGGRYTEAFF. CDR3 DNA sequence: TGTGCCAGCAGTTTATCGTATCGCGGTGGTCGGTACACTGAAGCTTTCTTT.

This clonotype was counted only a few times. The chain carries TRBV7-2 and TRBJ2-3; D is undetermined. Germline V CDR1 and CDR2: SGHTA, FQGNSA. V was trimmed by 1 base and J by 8 bases, leaving 10 bases between them. The CDR3 is 13 residues long. The CDR3 loop reads CASSLDGTGTQYF. The CDR3 bases are TGTGCCAGCAGCTTAGACGGTACTGGTACGCAGTATTTT.

CDR3: CSVHPPIGPGEETQYF. The CDR3 bases are TGCAGCGTCCACCCTCCGATCGGGCCCGGGGAAGAGACCCAGTACTTC. The chain is built from TRBV29-1 and TRBJ2-5, with D perhaps TRBD2 (5 bases). The germline CDR1 and CDR2 sequences are SQVTM and ANQGSEA. Deletions cut 6 bases from V and 3 bases from J, with 23 bases between. The CDR3 contains 16 residues.

This chain joins TRBV20-1 and TRBJ2-1, with D possibly TRBD1 on 6 matching bases. V lost 3 bases and J 0 bases, leaving 9 bases between the germline ends. The CDR3 is 14 residues long. Germline V gene data show CDR1 as DFQATT and CDR2 as SNEGSKA (reference sequence). The CDR3 DNA reads as TGCAGTGCTAGTATAGGGGGCTCCTACAATGAGCAGTTCTTC. This gives the protein CSASIGGSYNEQFF.

The chain recombines TRBV7-9 with TRBJ1-6; 9 nucleotides agree with TRBD1. V lost 5 bases to trimming and J lost 10 bases; unmatched junction nucleotides: 9. CDR1 is SEHNR, CDR2 FQNEAQ, per germline (reference sequence). This CDR3 spans 15 amino acids. The CDR3 DNA follows: TGTGCCAGCAGCGCTACGGGACAGGGTAGATCACCCCTCCACTTT. Translating it yields CASSATGQGRSPLHF.

The chain uses TRBV12-3 or TRBV12-4 and TRBJ2-3; 12 nucleotides match TRBD2. The J segment lost 8 bases and the V segment lost 7 bases, leaving 7 bases of the junction unmatched. CDR3 length: 14 residues. CDR3 protein: CASTQLAGGSTQYF. Written as DNA, the CDR3 is TGTGCCAGCACCCAACTAGCGGGAGGTAGTACGCAGTATTTT.

The gene calls are TRBV27 and TRBJ2-7, with a weak D call TRBD2 (5 bases). Germline V gene lookup returns CDR1 MNHEY and CDR2 SMNVEV (reference sequence). The CDR3 length is 14 residues. V was pared by 3 bases and J by 2 bases, with 11 bases between. CDR3 amino acids: CASSLGEKAYEQYF. The CDR3 coding sequence is TGTGCCAGCAGTTTGGGAGAGAAAGCCTACGAGCAGTACTTC.

This sequence joins TRBV5-4 and TRBJ2-1, with TRBD1 matching over 8 bases. Germline V gene sequence: CDR1 SGHNT, CDR2 YYREEE (reference sequence). The CDR3 loop spans 13 amino acids. V was pared by 1 base and J by 7 bases, with 1 base of the junction left unmatched. As DNA, the CDR3 is TGTGCCAGCAGCTTGACAGGGGGGAATGAGCAGTTCTTC. It translates to CASSLTGGNEQFF.

This chain connects TRBV12-3 or TRBV12-4 to TRBJ1-2, with unresolved D. V lost 7 bases, J lost 4 bases, and 10 bases lay in between. The CDR3 runs to 12 residues. In nucleotides, the CDR3 is TGTGCCAGCACAACCTCAGGCTATGGCTACACCTTC. Encoded protein: CASTTSGYGYTF.

This clonotype was seen only a few times. This chain connects TRBV7-9 to TRBJ2-3, with 9 bases aligning to TRBD2. V trimming: 0 bases; J trimming: 0 bases; junction bases outside the gene matches: 7. Germline CDR1 is SEHNR and CDR2 is FQNEAQ (reference sequence). The CDR3 runs 18 residues. The CDR3 nucleotides read TGTGCCAGCAGCTTAGCTAGCGGGAGTCTCCTGAGCACAGATACGCAGTATTTT. Protein product: CASSLASGSLLSTDTQYF. Full variable domain (remainder filled in from reference TRBV7-9 and TRBJ2-3): DTGVSQNPRHKITKRGQNVTFRCDPISEHNRLYWYRQTLGQGPEFLTYFQNEAQLEKSRLLSDRFSAERPKGSFSTLEIQRTEQGDSAMYLCASSLASGSLLSTDTQYFGPGTRLTVL.